This T cell receptor beta chain was captured by sequencing in a study of blood T cell repertoires in COVID-19. For the study at large: Sources were T cells, B-cell-depleted T cells, or PBMCs; the material itself was cDNA or gDNA.

Per germline, CDR1 MNHEY and CDR2 SVGEGT. The CDR3 is made up of 12 amino acids. Trimming shortened V by 4 bases and J by 5 bases, and 9 bases separated the two germline ends. How the authors handled the data: Amplifying reference gene primers gave estimates of nucleated cell counts. Assay used: immunoSEQ multiplex PCR; TCRdb lists only in-frame clones, some missing. The D gene and trimming were derived from the DNA, and the V and J assignments and clone size from that table. This table holds around 80,000 clones, 80% to 90% found once. The source is a woman of 80 years or more with acute or convalescent COVID-19. The sequenced sample consisted of peripheral blood. V and J are TRBV6-2 or TRBV6-3 and TRBJ2-7; D might be TRBD1 (5 bases). CDR3 sequence: CASSFRVDEQYF. In DNA form, the CDR3 reads TGTGCCAGCAGTTTCAGGGTGGACGAGCAGTACTTC.